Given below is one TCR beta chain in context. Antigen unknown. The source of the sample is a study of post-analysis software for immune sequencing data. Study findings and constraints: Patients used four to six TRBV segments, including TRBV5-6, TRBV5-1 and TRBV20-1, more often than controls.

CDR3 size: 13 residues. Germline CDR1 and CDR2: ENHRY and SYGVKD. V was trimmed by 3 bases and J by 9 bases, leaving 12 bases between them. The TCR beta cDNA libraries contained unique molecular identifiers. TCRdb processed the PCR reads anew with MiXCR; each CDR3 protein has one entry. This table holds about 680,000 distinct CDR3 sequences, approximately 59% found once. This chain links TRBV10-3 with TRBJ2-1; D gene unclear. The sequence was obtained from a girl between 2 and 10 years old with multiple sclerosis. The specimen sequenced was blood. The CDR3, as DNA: TGTGCCATCAGTGATAGTGTGTGGTCTGAGCAGTTCTTC. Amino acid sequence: CAISDSVWSEQFF.